Here is one T cell receptor beta chain with its context. Its antigen is unidentified. The sample belongs to a study of shared clonotypes between healthy human individuals. Whole-study findings and limits: Incomplete sequencing of sorted subsets was indicated by rarefaction despite large depth.

Each subset's genomic DNA was shared equally among a number of immunoSEQ plates. Here immunoSEQ multiplex PCR was the method, and the copy in TCRdb shows in-frame clones only, minus some. The sample yields 2.3 million or so clones, about 92% seen once. The CDR3 extends over 14 amino acids. The germline V and J ends were trimmed by 1 base and 8 bases, with 14 bases remaining between them. In germline, CDR1 is MGHDK, CDR2 SYGVNS. V gene TRBV25-1 combines with J gene TRBJ1-2, with D possibly TRBD1 on 6 matching bases. Source material: naive CD4+ T cells from PBMCs. Subset here: CD45RA+ positively selected. The clonotype comes from a man between 18 and 29 years old in good health. Some clones in this sample may be carry-over from other donors' samples. CDR3 sequence: CASSEFEVTGGYTF. In nucleotides, the CDR3 is TGTGCCAGCAGTGAATTTGAGGTGACAGGCGGCTACACCTTC.